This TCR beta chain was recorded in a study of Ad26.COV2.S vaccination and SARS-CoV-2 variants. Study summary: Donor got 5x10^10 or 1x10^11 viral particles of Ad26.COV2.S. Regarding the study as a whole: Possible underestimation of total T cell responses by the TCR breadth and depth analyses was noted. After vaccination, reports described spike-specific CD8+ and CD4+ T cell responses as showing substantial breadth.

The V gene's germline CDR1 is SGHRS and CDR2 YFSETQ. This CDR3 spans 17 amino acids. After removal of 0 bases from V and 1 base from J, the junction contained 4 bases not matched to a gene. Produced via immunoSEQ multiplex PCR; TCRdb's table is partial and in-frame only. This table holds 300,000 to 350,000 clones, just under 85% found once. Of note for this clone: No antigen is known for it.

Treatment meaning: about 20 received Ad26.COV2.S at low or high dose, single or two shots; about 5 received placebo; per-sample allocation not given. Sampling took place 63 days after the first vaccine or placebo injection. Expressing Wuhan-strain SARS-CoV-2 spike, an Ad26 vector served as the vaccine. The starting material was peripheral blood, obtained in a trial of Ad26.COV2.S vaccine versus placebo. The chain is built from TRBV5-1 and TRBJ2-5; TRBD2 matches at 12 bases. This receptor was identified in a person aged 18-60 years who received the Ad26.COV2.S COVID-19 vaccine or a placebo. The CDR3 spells CASSLAGTSGSQETQYF. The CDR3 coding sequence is TGCGCCAGCAGCTTGGCCGGGACTAGCGGGTCCCAAGAGACCCAGTACTTC.